The following is a TCR beta chain sequence with its context. Its antigen is still unknown. This specimen belongs to a study of OX40 agonist ivuxolimab in advanced cancers. Overall study context: Patients undergoing dose escalation presented with hepatocellular carcinoma, melanoma, renal cell or head and neck cancer. General study points: The average count of expanded clones was higher among CD8+ T cells than among CD4+.

This CDR3 contains 16 residues. Germline assignment: CDR1 LGHNA and CDR2 YNFKEQ. The V gene end was trimmed by 0 bases and the J gene end by 5 bases; junction bases not matched to a gene: 9. Patients were ruled out by autoimmune disease history or systemic immunosuppression. The method was immunoSEQ multiplex PCR; TCRdb's version includes in-frame clones alone and lacks a portion of them. This table holds roughly 60,000 clones, around 86% found once. The chain combines TRBV4-2 with TRBJ2-7, with 8 bases fitting TRBD1. This sequence originates from an adult with an advanced solid tumor such as melanoma, head and neck, liver or kidney cancer. Sequenced material: CD4+ or CD8+ T cells sorted from blood, taken in a trial of the OX40 agonist ivuxolimab. CDR3 in DNA: TGTGCCAGCAGCCAAGATCTTGACAGGGGTAGCCACGAGCAGTACTTC. Its protein is CASSQDLDRGSHEQYF.